The clone carrying this TCR beta chain was counted a few times. CDR1 SEHNR and CDR2 FQNEAQ come from the germline V gene (reference sequence). The CDR3 consists of 13 residues. V was cut by 5 bases and J by 2 bases, with 10 bases left in between. In TCRdb, the 5' RACE reads were re-called with MiXCR into one record per CDR3 protein. The table lists 62,000 or so distinct CDR3 sequences, about 22% of them singletons, with under 3.5% in the top ten. The sample was memory CD4+ T cells sorted from a lymph node. Subset indicated: memory CD4+ T cells, CD4+CD45RO+CD25-. The source of this sequence is a female donor with breast cancer. The chain has TRBV7-9 and TRBJ2-7; D is tentatively TRBD1 or TRBD2 (5 bases each). CDR3 sequence (DNA): TGTGCCAGCAGCCGGGACGTCACCTACGAGCAGTACTTC. Translating gives CASSRDVTYEQYF.